These 23 T cell receptor beta chains were all obtained from the same sample, sequenced in a study of blood T cell repertoires in COVID-19. Generated by immunoSEQ multiplex PCR, the TCRdb table keeps only in-frame clones and is missing some. Here the sample spans 100,000 to 120,000 clones, around 81% being singletons. The sequencing input was peripheral blood. The receptors derive from a woman aged 70-85 years with acute or convalescent COVID-19.

V gene TRBV7-2 combines with J gene TRBJ2-7; possibly TRBD2 for D (5 bases). The CDR3 has 16 amino acids. The V gene lost 1 base and the J gene lost 0 bases, with 13 bases spanning the gap. Germline V CDR1 and CDR2: SGHTA, FQGNSA. In DNA, the CDR3 is TGTGCCAGCAGCTTAGTTCCTAGCCCCAGCTCCTACGAGCAGTACTTC. Translated, it gives CASSLVPSPSSYEQYF. The full variable domain, its missing parts supplied by reference TRBV7-2 and TRBJ2-7, is GAGVSQSPSNKVTEKGKDVELRCDPISGHTALYWYRQSLGQGLEFLIYFQGNSAPDKSGLPSDRFSAERTGGSVSTLTIQRTQQEDSAVYLCASSLVPSPSSYEQYFGPGTRLTVT.

The rearrangement uses TRBV5-1 and TRBJ1-4; possibly TRBD1 for D (6 bases). Germline V gene data show CDR1 as SGHRS and CDR2 as YFSETQ. V lost 0 bases and J lost 7, with 13 bases in between. The CDR3 extends over 15 amino acids. CDR3 sequence reads: CASSLEGGIPEKLFF. In nucleotides, the CDR3 is TGCGCCAGCAGCTTGGAAGGGGGAATTCCTGAAAAACTGTTTTTT.

CDR3 bases: TGTGCCAGCAGCCTCGTGGGGGGAGAAGAGACCCAGTACTTC. Protein product: CASSLVGGEETQYF. The V call is TRBV11-3, the J call TRBJ2-5; tentatively, D is TRBD2 (6 bases). V was clipped by 5 bases and J by 3 bases, with 13 bases between them. This CDR3 is 14 amino acids long. Per germline, CDR1 SGHNT and CDR2 YENEEA.

The chain joins TRBV5-6 to TRBJ2-7; possible D gene TRBD1, 6 bases. Per germline, CDR1 SGHDT and CDR2 YYEEEE. This CDR3 is built from 13 residues. The V gene lost 6 bases and the J gene lost 1 base, with 11 bases spanning the gap. This CDR3 is CASNSQGSYEQYF. In DNA, the CDR3 is TGTGCCAGCAATTCACAGGGTTCCTACGAGCAGTACTTC. The whole variable domain, remainder taken from reference TRBV5-6 and TRBJ2-7, is DAGVTQSPTHLIKTRGQQVTLRCSPKSGHDTVSWYQQALGQGPQFIFQYYEEEERQRGNFPDRFSGHQFPNYSSELNVNALLLGDSALYLCASNSQGSYEQYFGPGTRLTVT.

The chain employs TRBV18 and TRBJ1-4; 10 bases align to TRBD1. V lost 4 bases to trimming and J lost 8 bases; unmatched junction nucleotides: 4. CDR3 length: 14 amino acids. Germline V gene data show CDR1 as KGHSH and CDR2 as LQKENI. CDR3 residues: CASSQGDRGEKLFF. In nucleotides, the CDR3 is TGTGCCAGCTCACAGGGGGACAGGGGCGAAAAACTGTTTTTT. Supplemented by reference TRBV18 and TRBJ1-4, the full variable domain reads NAGVMQNPRHLVRRRGQEARLRCSPMKGHSHVYWYRQLPEEGLKFMVYLQKENIIDESGMPKERFSAEFPKEGPSILRIQQVVRGDSAAYFCASSQGDRGEKLFFGSGTQLSVL.

V and J are TRBV4-1 and TRBJ2-3; TRBD2 aligns across 8 bases. Per germline, CDR1 MGHRA and CDR2 YSYEKL. Germline trimming cut 3 bases from V and 6 bases from J; bases unmatched to any gene: 2. The CDR3 spans 13 residues. The CDR3 protein is CASSHPGGDTQYF. DNA of the CDR3: TGCGCCAGCAGCCACCCGGGGGGGGATACGCAGTATTTT.

This chain uses TRBV19 with TRBJ1-3; possible D gene TRBD1, 5 bases. Trimming cost V 5 bases and J 0 bases, with 11 bases left between them. The CDR3 runs to 15 residues. Per the germline V gene, CDR1 is LNHDA and CDR2 is SQIVND (reference sequence). The CDR3 DNA reads as TGTGCCAGTAGTTTGACAGAATTCTCTGGAAACACCATATATTTT. As protein: CASSLTEFSGNTIYF.

V and J are TRBV7-2 and TRBJ2-2; D may be TRBD2 (6 bases). Looked up from germline, CDR1 is SGHTA and CDR2 is FQGNSA. The CDR3 covers 17 residues. V lost 0 bases to trimming and J lost 1 base, with 12 bases between them. CDR3 in amino acids: CASSLAPGSLNTGELFF. CDR3 in DNA: TGTGCCAGCAGCTTAGCCCCCGGGAGCCTGAACACCGGGGAGCTGTTTTTT.

The rearrangement links TRBV7-2 to TRBJ1-6; 8 positions match TRBD1. Losses at the gene ends were 6 bases for V and 10 bases for J; bases not matched to a gene: 5. The CDR3 has 13 amino acids. Germline-derived CDR1 and CDR2 are SGHTA and FQGNSA. CDR3 loop: CASRDRVLSPLHF. As DNA, the CDR3 is TGTGCCAGCAGGGACAGGGTTTTATCACCCCTCCACTTT. Looking up the rest from reference TRBV7-2 and TRBJ1-6 gives the full variable domain: GAGVSQSPSNKVTEKGKDVELRCDPISGHTALYWYRQSLGQGLEFLIYFQGNSAPDKSGLPSDRFSAERTGGSVSTLTIQRTQQEDSAVYLCASRDRVLSPLHFGNGTRLTVT.

A word on this clone: The limits of the CDR3 on the DNA are not certain, so only TCRdb's listed CDR3 is given. The V gene is TRBV28, the J gene TRBJ1-6. The CDR3 adds up to 12 amino acids, both ends counted. CDR1 is MDHEN and CDR2 is SYDVKM in the germline V gene. The CDR3 sequence: CASSFGEGRSLF.

The J gene is TRBJ2-3, the V gene TRBV3-1 (or the pseudogene TRBV3-2); tentatively, D is TRBD1 (6 bases). Germline assignment: CDR1 LGHDT and CDR2 YNNKEL (reference sequence). V shed 0 bases and J shed 2 bases, with 9 bases lying between them. The CDR3 is 15 amino acids. CDR3 DNA: TGTGCCAGCAGCCAAGAGAGGGGGATCACAGATACGCAGTATTTT. Its translation is CASSQERGITDTQYF.

The rearrangement joins TRBV9 to TRBJ2-7; weak D call: TRBD1 (6 bases). CDR1 SGDLS and CDR2 YYNGEE come from the germline V gene. The CDR3 consists of 16 residues. The V end was cut by 3 bases, the J end by 4 bases, with 20 bases between. Written as DNA, the CDR3 is TGTGCCAGCAGCGCCTCCCTGGGGGCAGGGAATTACGAGCAGTACTTC. Protein sequence: CASSASLGAGNYEQYF.

This rearrangement joins TRBV27 to TRBJ1-1, with D uncertain. V lost 5 bases and J lost 2, with 9 bases in between. The CDR3 has 13 amino acids. Germline V gives CDR1 MNHEY, CDR2 SMNVEV (reference sequence). CDR3 sequence reads: CASSRTDNTEAFF. The CDR3 DNA sequence: TGTGCCAGCAGTCGAACAGACAACACTGAAGCTTTCTTT.

This clone was recorded once. The CDR3 coding sequence is TGCGCCAGCAGCCAAGACTTCGGCTCTGGGGCCAACGTCCTGACTTTC. Protein: CASSQDFGSGANVLTF. The chain combines TRBV4-3 with TRBJ2-6; D remains ambiguous. The CDR3 consists of 16 residues. Germline assignment: CDR1 LGHNA and CDR2 YSLEER. Trimming shortened V by 0 bases and J by 0 bases, and 6 bases separated the two germline ends.

This rearrangement joins TRBV10-3 to TRBJ2-2; 7 bases agree with TRBD1. Trimming removed 7 bases from V and 5 bases from J; junction bases left unmatched: 7. Germline CDR1 ENHRY, CDR2 SYGVKD. The CDR3 totals 14 residues. As DNA, the CDR3 is TGTGCCATCAAGTACACAGGGGAAACCGGGGAGCTGTTTTTT. Encoded protein: CAIKYTGETGELFF.

The chain has TRBV3-1 (or the pseudogene TRBV3-2) and TRBJ2-7, with D tentatively TRBD2 (6 bases). Germline loops: CDR1 LGHDT, CDR2 YNNKEL (reference sequence). V gave up 4 bases and J gave up 2 bases, with 15 bases separating them. CDR3 length equals 15 residues. This chain's CDR3 is CASSPIGGIPYEQYF. The CDR3 DNA sequence: TGTGCCAGCAGCCCCATCGGCGGGATTCCCTACGAGCAGTACTTC.

This chain joins TRBV3-1 (or the pseudogene TRBV3-2) and TRBJ2-3, with 10 bases that match TRBD1. CDR1 LGHDT and CDR2 YNNKEL come from the germline V gene (reference sequence). V lost 1 base to trimming and J lost 4 bases; unmatched junction nucleotides: 2. This CDR3 comprises 15 residues. CDR3 in DNA: TGTGCCAGCAGCCAAGGGACAGGGGGTCCAGATACGCAGTATTTT. Translation: CASSQGTGGPDTQYF.

This clone has a single count. This sequence joins TRBV18 and TRBJ2-6, with D perhaps TRBD1 (6 bases). The CDR3 consists of 14 residues. The V gene lost 5 bases and the J gene lost 2 bases, with 7 bases spanning the gap. Germline assignment: CDR1 KGHSH and CDR2 LQKENI. The CDR3 DNA follows: TGTGCCAGCTCAAGGGGGACTGGGGCCAACGTCCTGACTTTC. It yields the protein CASSRGTGANVLTF.

The chain carries TRBV6-2 or TRBV6-3 and TRBJ2-4, with TRBD2 matching 8 bases. Per germline, CDR1 MNHEY and CDR2 SVGEGT. This CDR3 region has 15 residues. V gave up 4 bases and J gave up 7 bases; unmatched junction bases: 9. The chain's CDR3 is CASSSLRGGRNIQYF. The CDR3 nucleotides are TGTGCCAGCAGTTCCCTCCGGGGGGGTCGGAACATTCAGTACTTC.

The chain employs TRBV7-9 and TRBJ2-7, with TRBD1 matching over 8 bases. This CDR3 region has 17 residues. Germline loops: CDR1 SEHNR, CDR2 FQNEAQ (reference sequence). Trimming removed 6 bases from V and 0 bases from J; junction bases left unmatched: 13. The DNA of the CDR3 is TGTGCCAGCAGTTCAGGGGGCCTGGGACAGAGCTCCTACGAGCAGTACTTC. This gives the protein CASSSGGLGQSSYEQYF.

The rearrangement joins TRBV12-3 or TRBV12-4 to TRBJ1-4; possible D gene TRBD1, 5 bases. V lost 3 bases and J 10 bases, leaving 12 bases between the germline ends. CDR3 length: 13 amino acids. In DNA, the CDR3 is TGTGCCAGCAGTTTCAATAGCCAGGGAAAACTGTTTTTT. Translation gives CASSFNSQGKLFF.

The rearrangement joins TRBV2 to TRBJ2-5, with 9 bases lining up with TRBD1. V was pared by 6 bases and J by 5 bases, with 7 bases of the junction left unmatched. The CDR3 has 14 residues. CDR1 and CDR2 from the germline V gene are SNHLY and FYNNEI. The CDR3 region is CASSQTGQGETQYF. Written as DNA, the CDR3 is TGTGCCAGCAGCCAAACCGGACAGGGGGAGACCCAGTACTTC.

The chain has TRBV5-1 and TRBJ2-3; 7 bases are shared with TRBD2. This CDR3 region has 13 residues. V lost 5 bases, J lost 7 bases, and 7 bases stayed unmatched. Germline CDR1 is SGHRS and CDR2 is YFSETQ. The CDR3 DNA is TGCGCCAGCAGAGGGGAGGGCCTGTATACGCAGTATTTT. It encodes CASRGEGLYTQYF.